This entry lists 29 T cell receptor beta chains sequenced from one sample in a study of blood T cell repertoires in COVID-19. This table comes from immunoSEQ multiplex PCR, and its TCRdb copy is limited to in-frame clones, with some not included. This sample has 120,000 or so clones; less than 90% occur once, and the top ten carry 5% to 8%. Material for sequencing was peripheral blood. These receptors all come from an elderly man with active or convalescent COVID-19.

The chain couples TRBV6-5 to TRBJ1-1, with D uncertain. The CDR3 contains 12 residues. CDR1 is MNHEY, CDR2 SVGAGI, per germline. The V gene lost 6 bases and the J gene lost 3 bases, with 8 bases spanning the gap. CDR3 sequence (DNA): TGTGCCAGCAGAGAGGGAGACACTGAAGCTTTCTTT. Amino acids: CASREGDTEAFF.

The chain uses TRBV4-1 and TRBJ2-7; D might be TRBD2 (5 bases). The CDR3 extends over 15 amino acids. The V gene's germline CDR1 is MGHRA and CDR2 YSYEKL. With 1 base removed from V and 3 bases from J, the gap between germline ends came to 13 bases. CDR3: CASSQAGVRGYEQYF. CDR3 nucleotide sequence: TGCGCCAGCAGCCAAGCTGGCGTACGGGGCTACGAGCAGTACTTC.

This clone was counted between two and nine times. The chain carries TRBV12-3 or TRBV12-4 and TRBJ1-5; no clear D. This CDR3 spans 13 amino acids. Trimming cost V 5 bases and J 6 bases, with 11 bases left between them. CDR3 region: CASSAAGGQPQHF. The DNA of the CDR3 is TGTGCCAGCAGTGCAGCGGGAGGTCAGCCCCAGCATTTT.

The gene calls are TRBV3-1 (or the pseudogene TRBV3-2) and TRBJ2-3; 11 nucleotides line up with TRBD2. Germline assignment: CDR1 LGHDT and CDR2 YNNKEL (reference sequence). This CDR3 region has 16 residues. V trimming: 4 bases; J trimming: 5 bases; junction bases outside the gene matches: 8. This chain's CDR3 is CASSPLISGGVDTQYF. CDR3 bases: TGTGCCAGCAGCCCCTTAATTAGCGGGGGGGTAGATACGCAGTATTTT.

V and J are TRBV7-8 and TRBJ2-1; 14 bases are shared with TRBD2. The CDR3 has 17 residues. V was pared by 1 base and J by 9 bases, with 8 bases of the junction left unmatched. Germline loops: CDR1 SGHVS, CDR2 FQNEAQ. The CDR3 sequence: CASSLVLRLAGGIEQFF. The CDR3 DNA follows: TGTGCCAGCAGCTTAGTCTTAAGACTAGCGGGAGGGATTGAGCAGTTCTTC.

The chain is built from TRBV27 and TRBJ1-4; possible D gene TRBD1, 6 bases. The CDR3 spans 15 residues. Trimming took off 0 bases at V and 10 bases at J, with 15 bases between the two ends. The germline V gene has CDR1 MNHEY and CDR2 SMNVEV (reference sequence). The CDR3: CASSLSTGRVGKLFF. The DNA for the CDR3 is TGTGCCAGCAGTTTATCGACAGGACGTGTGGGAAAACTGTTTTTT. The full variable domain, in which reference TRBV27 and TRBJ1-4 provide the parts outside the CDR3, is EAQVTQNPRYLITVTGKKLTVTCSQNMNHEYMSWYRQDPGLGLRQIYYSMNVEVTDKGDVPEGYKVSRKEKRNFPLILESPSPNQTSLYFCASSLSTGRVGKLFFGSGTQLSVL.

The chain recombines TRBV24-1 with TRBJ1-2; tentative D call: TRBD1 (6 bases). The CDR3 is 16 amino acids. The germline V and J ends were trimmed by 5 bases and 4 bases, with 19 bases remaining between them. Germline CDR1 KGHDR, CDR2 SFDVKD. CDR3 DNA sequence: TGTGCCACCAGTGCGGGGGGCGCGTCTCCCCTCTATGGCTACACCTTC. Its protein is CATSAGGASPLYGYTF.

A single count supports this clone. The chain links TRBV5-1 to TRBJ2-1; 8 nucleotides align to TRBD1. The length of the CDR3 is 16 residues. V lost 0 bases to trimming and J lost 5 bases; unmatched junction nucleotides: 7. CDR1 is SGHRS and CDR2 is YFSETQ in the germline V gene. CDR3 sequence (DNA): TGCGCCAGCAGCTTGGCGGGACAGGCGGGACACAATGAGCAGTTCTTC. It is translated as CASSLAGQAGHNEQFF.

The V call is TRBV27, the J call TRBJ1-6, with 7 nucleotides matching TRBD1. Trimming at V came to 6 bases and at J to 0 bases, leaving 14 bases not matched to a gene. There are 19 residues in the CDR3. Germline V gene data show CDR1 as MNHEY and CDR2 as SMNVEV (reference sequence). The CDR3 nucleotides read TGTGCCAGCAGACAGCGTTTGACGGACAGGAGCTCCTATAATTCACCCCTCCACTTT. It yields the protein CASRQRLTDRSSYNSPLHF.

The CDR3: CASSTPGQARGYTF. The DNA of the CDR3 is TGTGCCAGCAGTACCCCGGGACAGGCGCGGGGCTACACCTTC. The chain combines TRBV6-6 with TRBJ1-2; 8 positions match TRBD1. Germline trimming cut 5 bases from V and 8 bases from J; bases unmatched to any gene: 10. The length of the CDR3 is 14 residues. CDR1 MNHNY and CDR2 SVGAGI come from the germline V gene (reference sequence).

This rearrangement joins TRBV19 to TRBJ2-5, with 9 bases matching TRBD2. V lost 3 bases, J lost 3 bases, and 8 bases stayed unmatched. CDR3 size: 16 residues. Germline assignment: CDR1 LNHDA and CDR2 SQIVND (reference sequence). CDR3 bases: TGTGCCAGTAGTATGCTCCTAGCGGGACTTAAAGAGACCCAGTACTTC. Protein product: CASSMLLAGLKETQYF.

The chain couples TRBV19 to TRBJ1-5, with D tentatively TRBD1 (6 bases). Trimming removed 6 bases at V and 4 bases at J, with 13 bases between. The length of the CDR3 is 14 residues. Germline-derived CDR1 and CDR2 are LNHDA and SQIVND (reference sequence). The CDR3 is CASRPNRENQPQHF. DNA of the CDR3: TGTGCCAGTAGGCCGAACAGGGAAAATCAGCCCCAGCATTTT.

The rearrangement uses TRBV10-3 and TRBJ2-2, with a tentative D call TRBD1 (7 bases). V lost 4 bases, J lost 4 bases, and 28 bases lay in between. The CDR3 contains 20 residues. Germline values: CDR1 ENHRY, CDR2 SYGVKD. CDR3 nucleotide sequence: TGTGCCATCAGTGGCGGGACAGACTTGTCTGGTCCTCCTGGCACCGGGGAGCTGTTTTTT. It specifies CAISGGTDLSGPPGTGELFF.

The gene calls are TRBV14 and TRBJ1-2; possibly TRBD1 for D (5 bases). CDR3 size: 14 residues. Per germline, CDR1 SGHDN and CDR2 FVKESK. V lost 4 bases to trimming and J lost 2 bases, with 11 bases between them. The CDR3 nucleotides are TGTGCCAGCAGCCCGCACCGGGGGAACTATGGCTACACCTTC. Translation: CASSPHRGNYGYTF.

The V and J genes are TRBV14 and TRBJ1-3, with unresolved D. Deletions cut 2 bases from V and 4 bases from J, with 9 bases between. The germline CDR1 and CDR2 sequences are SGHDN and FVKESK. The length of the CDR3 is 14 residues. The CDR3 spells CASSQFGRGNTIYF. As DNA, the CDR3 is TGTGCCAGCAGCCAATTCGGCAGGGGAAACACCATATATTTT.

The J gene is TRBJ2-7, the V gene TRBV7-2; 8 bases align to TRBD1. The CDR3 extends over 14 amino acids. The V and J ends lost 4 bases and 3 bases, in that order; junction bases with no gene match: 5. Germline V lookup: CDR1 SGHTA, CDR2 FQGNSA. The CDR3 spells CASSSRTGNYEQYF. CDR3 DNA: TGTGCCAGCAGCTCACGGACAGGGAACTACGAGCAGTACTTC.

The rearrangement links TRBV6-2 or TRBV6-3 to TRBJ2-1, with TRBD2 matching over 11 bases. V shed 1 base and J 0 bases; nucleotides not matched to a gene: 5. Germline V gene sequence: CDR1 MNHEY, CDR2 SVGEGT. The CDR3 runs 18 residues. This CDR3 reads CASSYLGLAVSSYNEQFF. The CDR3 DNA is TGTGCCAGCAGTTACTTGGGACTAGCGGTGAGCTCCTACAATGAGCAGTTCTTC.

The chain joins TRBV18 to TRBJ2-3; 7 bases fit TRBD2. V dropped 0 bases and J dropped 2; count of bases not matched to a gene: 5. The CDR3 consists of 16 residues. Germline V gene lookup returns CDR1 KGHSH and CDR2 LQKENI. The DNA for the CDR3 is TGTGCCAGCTCACCACCCGGACTAGTGGCCACAGATACGCAGTATTTT. This encodes CASSPPGLVATDTQYF.

J is TRBJ1-5 and V is TRBV5-5; TRBD1 matches 8 bases. The CDR3 runs 14 residues. The germline gives CDR1 SGHKS, CDR2 YYEKEE (reference sequence). The junction had 7 bases not matched to a gene; V was cut back by 4 bases and J by 7 bases. The CDR3 DNA is TGTGCCAGCAGCGCTGGACAGGGAGGGCAGCCCCAGCATTTT. Its translation is CASSAGQGGQPQHF.

V and J are TRBV9 and TRBJ2-7; TRBD1 aligns across 9 bases. V was pared by 0 bases and J by 6 bases, with 7 bases of the junction left unmatched. Germline V gives CDR1 SGDLS, CDR2 YYNGEE. CDR3 size: 15 residues. CDR3 in amino acids: CASSVGDRGVVEQYF. CDR3 bases: TGTGCCAGCAGCGTAGGAGACAGGGGGGTTGTCGAGCAGTACTTC.

This clone appeared a single time. The chain links TRBV6-5 to TRBJ2-1; 9 nucleotides align to TRBD1. V dropped 6 bases and J dropped 3; count of bases not matched to a gene: 6. The CDR3 has 15 residues. CDR1 is MNHEY and CDR2 is SVGAGI in the germline V gene. CDR3 loop: CASSQQGARYNEQFF. Here the CDR3 DNA reads TGTGCCAGCAGCCAACAGGGGGCGCGCTACAATGAGCAGTTCTTC.

V and J are TRBV25-1 and TRBJ2-1; TRBD2 agrees at 12 bases. CDR1 and CDR2 (germline): MGHDK, SYGVNS. The V gene end was trimmed by 5 bases and the J gene end by 5 bases; junction bases not matched to a gene: 13. This CDR3 has 18 residues. CDR3 sequence (DNA): TGTGCCAGCAGTCCTCCCCCTAGCGGGGGGGAGGTTAACAATGAGCAGTTCTTC. Its protein is CASSPPPSGGEVNNEQFF.

J is TRBJ1-2 and V is TRBV30; D is perhaps TRBD1 (5 bases). The CDR3 has 12 amino acids. V lost 1 base to trimming and J lost 7 bases, with 10 bases between them. Germline lookup yields CDR1 GTSNPN and CDR2 SVGIG (reference sequence). Here the CDR3 DNA reads TGTGCCTGGAGTGGTACAGGTTTTGGCTACACCTTC. Protein: CAWSGTGFGYTF.

The gene calls are TRBV4-1 and TRBJ1-5; perhaps TRBD1 as D (6 bases). The CDR3 totals 17 residues. Germline CDR1 reads MGHRA; CDR2 reads YSYEKL. Trimming removed 3 bases from V and 4 bases from J, with 19 bases in between. In nucleotides, the CDR3 is TGCGCCAGCAGCCACTCTGGACAGAACAGGCAAAATCAGCCCCAGCATTTT. It translates to CASSHSGQNRQNQPQHF.

This clone was seen a handful of times. The CDR3 loop is CASRGQGNTEAFF. DNA for the CDR3: TGTGCCAGCAGGGGACAGGGGAACACTGAAGCTTTCTTT. J is TRBJ1-1 and V is TRBV12-3 or TRBV12-4, with TRBD1 identical over 9 bases. V shed 6 bases and J 1 base; nucleotides not matched to a gene: 0. The CDR3 consists of 13 residues.

The V call is TRBV7-6, the J call TRBJ1-4; D is uncertain. This CDR3 has 14 amino acids. V lost 1 base and J lost 4, with 7 bases in between. Germline assignment: CDR1 SGHVS and CDR2 FNYEAQ. CDR3 bases: TGTGCCAGCAGCTTAGGGGCAGTTAATGAAAAACTGTTTTTT. Protein: CASSLGAVNEKLFF.

This clone was detected once. V and J are TRBV19 and TRBJ2-2; TRBD1 aligns across 12 bases. The CDR3 consists of 16 residues. The ends lost 11 bases at V and 6 bases at J; junction bases unmatched: 13. Germline-derived CDR1 and CDR2 are LNHDA and SQIVND (reference sequence). In nucleotides, the CDR3 is TGTGCCGGGCCGGGACAGGGGGCTTCTCGGGCCGGGGAGCTGTTTTTT. This codes for CAGPGQGASRAGELFF.

For the CDR3, the DNA is TGTGCCAGCAGTTTTGATGGGGCAGGTGGCTACACCTTC. This gives the protein CASSFDGAGGYTF. The chain joins TRBV12-3 or TRBV12-4 to TRBJ1-2; weak D call: TRBD1 (5 bases). Trimming removed 3 bases from V and 7 bases from J, with 12 bases in between. The CDR3 is 13 amino acids.

V usage is TRBV5-4 and J usage is TRBJ2-5; 7 positions agree with TRBD2. From germline, CDR1 is SGHNT and CDR2 YYREEE (reference sequence). There are 17 residues in the CDR3. The V segment lost 0 bases and the J segment 4 bases; nucleotides outside the gene matches: 12. CDR3 sequence reads: CASSLEGAGVRRETQYF. The CDR3 DNA reads TGTGCCAGCAGCTTGGAAGGGGCGGGGGTTCGGAGAGAGACCCAGTACTTC.